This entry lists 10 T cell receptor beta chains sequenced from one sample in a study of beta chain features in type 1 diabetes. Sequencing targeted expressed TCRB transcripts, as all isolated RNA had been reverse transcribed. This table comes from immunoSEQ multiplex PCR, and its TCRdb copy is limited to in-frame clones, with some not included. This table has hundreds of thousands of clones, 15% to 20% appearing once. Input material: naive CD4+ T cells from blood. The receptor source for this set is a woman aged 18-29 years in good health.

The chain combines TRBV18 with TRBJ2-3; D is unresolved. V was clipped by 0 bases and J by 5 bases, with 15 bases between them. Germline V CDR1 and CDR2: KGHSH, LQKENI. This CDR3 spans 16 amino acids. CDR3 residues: CASSPPSGVRGDTQYF. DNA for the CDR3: TGTGCCAGCTCACCACCTTCAGGCGTTAGAGGAGATACGCAGTATTTT.

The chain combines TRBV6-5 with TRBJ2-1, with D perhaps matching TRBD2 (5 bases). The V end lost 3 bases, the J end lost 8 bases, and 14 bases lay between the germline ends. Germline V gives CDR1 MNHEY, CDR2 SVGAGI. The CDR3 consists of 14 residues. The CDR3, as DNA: TGTGCCAGCAGTTATTTATCTTCCGGGGATGAGCAGTTCTTC. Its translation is CASSYLSSGDEQFF.

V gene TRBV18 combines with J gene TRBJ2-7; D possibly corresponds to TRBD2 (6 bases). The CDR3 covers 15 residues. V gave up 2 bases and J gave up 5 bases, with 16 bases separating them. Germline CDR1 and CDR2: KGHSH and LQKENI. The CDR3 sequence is CASSPFSGVSDEQYF. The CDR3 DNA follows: TGTGCCAGCTCACCATTCTCGGGGGTTTCTGACGAGCAGTACTTC.

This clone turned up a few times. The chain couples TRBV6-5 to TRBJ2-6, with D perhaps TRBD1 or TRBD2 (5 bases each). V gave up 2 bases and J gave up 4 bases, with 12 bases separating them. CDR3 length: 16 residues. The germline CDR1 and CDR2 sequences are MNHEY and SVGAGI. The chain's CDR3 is CASSYVRGEGANVLTF. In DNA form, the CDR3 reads TGTGCCAGCAGTTACGTGAGGGGAGAGGGGGCCAACGTCCTGACTTTC.

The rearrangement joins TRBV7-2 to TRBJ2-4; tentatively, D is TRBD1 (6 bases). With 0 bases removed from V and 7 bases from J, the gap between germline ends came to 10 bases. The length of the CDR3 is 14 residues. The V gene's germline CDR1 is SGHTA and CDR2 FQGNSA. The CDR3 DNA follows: TGTGCCAGCAGCTTAGCGGGGGCTTCGAACATTCAGTACTTC. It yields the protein CASSLAGASNIQYF.

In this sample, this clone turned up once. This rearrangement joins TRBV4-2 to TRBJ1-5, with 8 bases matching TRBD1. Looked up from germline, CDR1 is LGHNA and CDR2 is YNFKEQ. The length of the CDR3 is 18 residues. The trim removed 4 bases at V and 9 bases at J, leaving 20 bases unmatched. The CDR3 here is CASSPTLNTGGGWGPQHF. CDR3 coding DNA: TGTGCCAGCAGCCCCACCCTTAACACAGGGGGTGGTTGGGGGCCCCAGCATTTT.

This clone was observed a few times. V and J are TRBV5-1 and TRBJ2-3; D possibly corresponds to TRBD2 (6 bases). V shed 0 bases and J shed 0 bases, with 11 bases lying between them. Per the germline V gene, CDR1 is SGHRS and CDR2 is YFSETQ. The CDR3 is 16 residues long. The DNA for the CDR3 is TGCGCCAGCAGCTTGGGGCGGGGCGCTAGCACAGATACGCAGTATTTT. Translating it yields CASSLGRGASTDTQYF.

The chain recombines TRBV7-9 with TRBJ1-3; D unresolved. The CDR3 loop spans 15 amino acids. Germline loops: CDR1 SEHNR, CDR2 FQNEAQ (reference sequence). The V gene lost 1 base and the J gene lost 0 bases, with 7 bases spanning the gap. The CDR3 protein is CASSLGVDSGNTIYF. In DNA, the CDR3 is TGTGCCAGCAGCTTAGGGGTAGACTCTGGAAACACCATATATTTT. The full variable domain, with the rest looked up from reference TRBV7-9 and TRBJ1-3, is DTGVSQNPRHKITKRGQNVTFRCDPISEHNRLYWYRQTLGQGPEFLTYFQNEAQLEKSRLLSDRFSAERPKGSFSTLEIQRTEQGDSAMYLCASSLGVDSGNTIYFGEGSWLTVV.

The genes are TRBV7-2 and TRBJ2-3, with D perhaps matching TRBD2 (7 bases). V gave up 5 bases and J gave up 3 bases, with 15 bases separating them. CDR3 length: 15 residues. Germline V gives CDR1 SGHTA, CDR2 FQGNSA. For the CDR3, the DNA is TGTGCCAGCAGCCTAAAGGGGGGGCAAACAGATACGCAGTATTTT. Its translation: CASSLKGGQTDTQYF.

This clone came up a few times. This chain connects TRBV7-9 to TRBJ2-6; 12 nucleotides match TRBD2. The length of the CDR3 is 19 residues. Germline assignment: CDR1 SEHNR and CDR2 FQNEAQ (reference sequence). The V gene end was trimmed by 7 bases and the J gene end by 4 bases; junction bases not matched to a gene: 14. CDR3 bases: TGTGCCAGCAACCGGTGGCTTACTAGCGGGAGGCTGGGGGCCAACGTCCTGACTTTC. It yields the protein CASNRWLTSGRLGANVLTF.